This T cell receptor beta chain derives from a study of blood T cell repertoires in COVID-19. The overall study: From T cells, B-cell-depleted T cells, or PBMCs came the material, which was cDNA or gDNA.

In the source study's methods: Reference gene primer amplification in the assay estimated nucleated cell counts. Some clones are missing from TCRdb's copy, which holds only in-frame ones; the method was immunoSEQ multiplex PCR. D and trimming were read from the DNA, whereas the V and J calls and clone size are those reported in that table. This sample carries over 25,000 clones, about nine tenths of them seen once, and the ten largest clones take approximately 13%. The CDR3 spans 12 residues. Germline V gene lookup returns CDR1 MNHNY and CDR2 SVGAGI (reference sequence). V was trimmed by 6 bases and J by 2 bases, leaving 7 bases between them. This clone was observed a handful of times.

The chain recombines TRBV6-6 with TRBJ1-2; D remains unclear. Input material: peripheral blood. This TCR was sampled from a human donor in a cohort sampled during active COVID-19. The donor label of this sample is uncertain. Here the CDR3 DNA reads TGTGCCAGCAGGGGCAGCAACTATGGCTACACCTTC. Translating it yields CASRGSNYGYTF.